The rows below give T cell receptor beta chains drawn from one sample of a study of T cell responses to AZD1222 COVID-19 vaccine. Produced via immunoSEQ multiplex PCR; TCRdb's table is partial and in-frame only. The data hold 150,000 to 200,000 clones, with 80% to 90% observed a single time. The material sequenced was peripheral blood, taken on day 0 of AZD1222 vaccination. Receptors were obtained from an adult in good health. The CDR3 runs from the conserved cysteine through the conserved F or W. D genes are given only for firm matches. Clone sizes are given selectively: once, few, many, or a class where the clone is expanded.

J	D	V	size	CDR3	DNA
TRBJ2-1	TRBD2	TRBV11-3	few	CASSLEHSGGPNNEQFF	TGTGCCAGCAGCTTAGAACATAGCGGGGGGCCAAACAATGAGCAGTTCTTC
TRBJ2-3	TRBD2	TRBV5-1	-	CASSSSSGGGSDTQYF	TGCGCCAGCAGCTCGTCTAGCGGGGGGGGATCAGATACGCAGTATTTT
TRBJ2-5	TRBD1	TRBV5-1	-	CASSLGQGRGETQYF	TGCGCCAGCAGCTTGGGACAGGGGCGCGGGGAGACCCAGTACTTC
TRBJ2-7	TRBD2	TRBV13	few	CASSAWGLAGYYEQYF	TGTGCCAGCAGCGCGTGGGGACTAGCGGGTTATTACGAGCAGTACTTC
TRBJ2-7	TRBD1	TRBV11-2	-	CASSLLSGTGVDEQYF	TGTGCCAGCAGCTTATTAAGTGGGACAGGGGTTGACGAGCAGTACTTC
TRBJ2-6	-	TRBV28	-	CASSWGSTESSGANVLTF	TGTGCCAGCAGCTGGGGTAGTACTGAGAGCTCTGGGGCCAACGTCCTGACTTTC
TRBJ2-7	TRBD1	TRBV5-6	-	CASSLLGQGSYEQYF	TGTGCCAGCAGCCTACTAGGACAGGGGTCTTACGAGCAGTACTTC
TRBJ2-1	TRBD1	TRBV5-1	-	CASSLGQGSTYNEQFF	TGCGCCAGCAGCTTAGGACAGGGTAGCACCTACAATGAGCAGTTCTTC
TRBJ1-5	-	TRBV7-9	-	CASSFSNSNQPQHF	TGTGCCAGCAGCTTTTCCAATAGCAATCAGCCCCAGCATTTT
TRBJ1-5	-	TRBV19	few	CASSTHSSQPQHF	TGTGCCAGTAGTACCCACTCCTCTCAGCCCCAGCATTTT
TRBJ1-2	TRBD1	TRBV24-1	-	CATSEPDRGYGYTF	TGTGCCACCAGTGAGCCTGACAGGGGCTATGGCTACACCTTC
TRBJ2-7	TRBD2	TRBV7-2	-	CASSSAGAGVQYEQYF	TGTGCCAGCAGCTCCGCTGGAGCGGGAGTCCAGTACGAGCAGTACTTC
TRBJ2-1	TRBD2	TRBV7-3	-	CASSFLAANEQFF	TGTGCCAGCAGCTTCCTAGCGGCAAATGAGCAGTTCTTC
TRBJ1-2	-	TRBV10-3	-	CAISRDLSAGYTF	TGTGCCATCAGTAGGGACTTATCGGCCGGCTACACCTTC
TRBJ1-5	-	TRBV6-5	-	CASRDPGGQPQHF	TGTGCCAGCAGAGACCCCGGCGGCCAGCCCCAGCATTTT
TRBJ1-2	TRBD1	TRBV9	-	CASSVRTGGREGYTF	TGTGCCAGCAGCGTAAGAACAGGGGGCCGGGAAGGCTACACCTTC
TRBJ2-1	TRBD2	TRBV10-3	-	CAISTQTTSAEQFF	TGTGCCATCAGCACTCAGACCACTAGCGCGGAGCAGTTCTTC
TRBJ1-1	-	TRBV28	-	CASLSWSEEAFF	TGTGCCAGCCTGTCCTGGTCAGAAGAAGCTTTCTTT
TRBJ1-5	-	TRBV4-1	-	CASSQDRLNQPQHF	TGCGCCAGCAGCCAAGACAGGTTGAATCAGCCCCAGCATTTT
TRBJ2-2	TRBD2	TRBV29-1	-	CSVEGGTGELFF	TGCAGCGTTGAGGGGGGGACCGGGGAGCTGTTTTTT
TRBJ1-1	-	TRBV5-1	-	CASSLAAGTNTEAFF	TGCGCCAGCAGCTTGGCGGCAGGGACCAACACTGAAGCTTTCTTT
TRBJ1-1	-	TRBV27	once	CASSLAVSTEAFF	TGTGCCAGCAGTTTGGCAGTTTCCACTGAAGCTTTCTTT
TRBJ1-1	-	TRBV28	-	CASSLRLEAFF	TGTGCCAGCAGTCTTAGGCTGGAAGCTTTCTTT
TRBJ2-7	-	TRBV7-2	-	CASNLQGTYEQYF	TGTGCCAGCAACCTACAGGGTACCTACGAGCAGTACTTC
TRBJ2-4	-	TRBV19	-	CASTPGRWAKNIQYF	TGTGCCAGTACCCCGGGTCGATGGGCCAAAAACATTCAGTACTTC
TRBJ2-3	-	TRBV28	-	CASSFASTDTQYF	TGTGCCAGCAGTTTCGCGAGCACAGATACGCAGTATTTT
TRBJ1-1	TRBD1	TRBV5-4	-	CASSLGGQGDTEAFF	TGTGCCAGCAGCTTGGGCGGACAGGGTGACACTGAAGCTTTCTTT
TRBJ1-1	-	TRBV21-1	-	CASSLRIGDRVAVTEAFF	TGTGCCAGCAGCCTAAGAATAGGGGACAGGGTTGCGGTCACTGAAGCTTTCTTT
TRBJ1-3	TRBD1	TRBV28	-	CASSLSTGDGGTIYF	TGTGCCAGCAGCCTATCGACAGGGGACGGAGGGACCATATATTTT
TRBJ1-2	-	TRBV5-8	-	CASSLEGEHYGYTF	TGTGCCAGCAGCTTGGAAGGGGAACATTATGGCTACACCTTC
TRBJ2-2	-	TRBV7-3	-	CASSLLGRPNTGELFF	TGTGCCAGCAGCTTACTCGGCAGACCTAACACCGGGGAGCTGTTTTTT